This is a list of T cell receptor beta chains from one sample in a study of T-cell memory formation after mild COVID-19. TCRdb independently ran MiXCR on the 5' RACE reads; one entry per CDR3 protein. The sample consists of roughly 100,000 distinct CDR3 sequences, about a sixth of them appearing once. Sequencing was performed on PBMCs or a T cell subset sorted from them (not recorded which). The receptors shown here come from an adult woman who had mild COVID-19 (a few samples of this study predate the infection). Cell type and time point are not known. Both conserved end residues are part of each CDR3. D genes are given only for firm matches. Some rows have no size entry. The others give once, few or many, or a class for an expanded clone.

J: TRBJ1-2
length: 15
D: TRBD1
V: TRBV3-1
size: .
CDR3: CASSQRTGGAWGYTF
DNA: TGTGCCAGCAGCCAAAGGACAGGGGGCGCTTGGGGCTACACCTTC

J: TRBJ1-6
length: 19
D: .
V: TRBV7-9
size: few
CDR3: CASSPRSYREYDYNSPLHF
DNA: TGTGCCAGCAGCCCCCGGAGTTATAGAGAGTATGACTATAATTCACCCCTCCACTTT

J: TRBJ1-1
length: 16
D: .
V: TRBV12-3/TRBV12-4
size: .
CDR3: CASSKADSTLNTEAFF
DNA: TGTGCCAGCAGTAAAGCGGACAGCACATTGAACACTGAAGCTTTCTTT

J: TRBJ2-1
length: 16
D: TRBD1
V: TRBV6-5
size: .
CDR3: CASSRASGQALDEQFF
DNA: TGTGCCAGCAGCCGTGCATCGGGACAGGCGTTGGATGAGCAGTTCTTC

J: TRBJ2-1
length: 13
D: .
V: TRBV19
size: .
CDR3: CASSPPGPRGQFF
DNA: TGTGCCAGTAGTCCACCGGGACCCCGAGGGCAGTTCTTC

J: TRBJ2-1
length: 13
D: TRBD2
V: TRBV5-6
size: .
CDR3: CASSLEGGNEQFF
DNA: TGTGCCAGCAGCTTGGAGGGAGGGAATGAGCAGTTCTTC

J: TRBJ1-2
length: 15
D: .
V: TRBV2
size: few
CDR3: CASSETPGSSYGYTF
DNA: TGTGCCAGCAGTGAGACTCCAGGCTCTTCGTATGGCTACACCTTC

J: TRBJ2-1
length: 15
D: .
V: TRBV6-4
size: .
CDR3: CASSDGQGILREQFF
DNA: TGTGCCAGCAGTGACGGTCAGGGGATCCTCAGGGAGCAGTTCTTC

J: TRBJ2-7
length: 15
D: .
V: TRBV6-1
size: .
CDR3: CASSRPNRGGYEQYF
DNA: TGTGCCAGCAGCCGTCCCAACAGGGGGGGGTACGAGCAGTACTTC

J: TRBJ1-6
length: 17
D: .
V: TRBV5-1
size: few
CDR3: CASSLSGESSYNSPLHF
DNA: TGCGCCAGCAGCTTGAGTGGGGAGAGCTCCTATAATTCACCCCTCCACTTT

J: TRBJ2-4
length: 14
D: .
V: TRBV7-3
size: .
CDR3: CANSGTFRKNIQYF
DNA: TGTGCCAACTCAGGGACGTTCCGGAAAAACATTCAGTACTTC

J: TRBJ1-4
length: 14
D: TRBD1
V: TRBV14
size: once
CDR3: CASSLPGGSEKLFF
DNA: TGTGCCAGCAGCCTTCCAGGGGGCAGTGAAAAACTGTTTTTT

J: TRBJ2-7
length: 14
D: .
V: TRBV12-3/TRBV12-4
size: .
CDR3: CASSAQRVEYEQYF
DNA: TGTGCCAGCAGTGCCCAGAGGGTCGAGTACGAGCAGTACTTC

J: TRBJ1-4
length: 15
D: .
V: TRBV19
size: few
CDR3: CASSEDTRNDEKLFF
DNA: TGTGCCAGTAGTGAGGACACAAGGAACGATGAAAAACTGTTTTTT

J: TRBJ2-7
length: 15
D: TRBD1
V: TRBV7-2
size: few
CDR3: CASSPSGTGLYEQYF
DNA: TGTGCCAGCAGCCCGAGCGGGACAGGGCTCTACGAGCAGTACTTC

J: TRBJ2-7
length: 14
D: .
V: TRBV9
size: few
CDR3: CASSVGGVDYEQYF
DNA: TGTGCCAGCAGCGTAGGGGGAGTCGACTACGAGCAGTACTTC

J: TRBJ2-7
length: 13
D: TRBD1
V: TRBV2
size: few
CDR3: CGSGGTGVNEQYF
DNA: TGTGGCTCAGGAGGGACAGGGGTAAACGAGCAGTACTTC

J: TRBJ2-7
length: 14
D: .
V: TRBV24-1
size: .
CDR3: CATSPGADSYEQYF
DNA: TGTGCCACCAGCCCCGGGGCGGATAGCTACGAGCAGTACTTC

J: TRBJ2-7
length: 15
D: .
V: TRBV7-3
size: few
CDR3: CASSLGSGPAYEQYF
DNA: TGTGCCAGCAGCTTAGGATCGGGACCGGCCTACGAGCAGTACTTC

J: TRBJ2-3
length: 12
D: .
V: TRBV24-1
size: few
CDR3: CATSGPGRTQYF
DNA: TGTGCCACCAGTGGTCCAGGAAGGACGCAGTATTTT

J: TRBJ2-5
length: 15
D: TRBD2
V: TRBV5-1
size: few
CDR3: CASSLSGGAPETQYF
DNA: TGCGCCAGCAGCTTAAGCGGGGGGGCCCCAGAGACCCAGTACTTC

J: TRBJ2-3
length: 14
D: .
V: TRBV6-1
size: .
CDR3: CASAGGLSTDTQYF
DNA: TGTGCCAGCGCCGGAGGACTTAGCACAGATACGCAGTATTTT

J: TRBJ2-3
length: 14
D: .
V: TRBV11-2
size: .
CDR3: CASSLEGSPDTQYF
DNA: TGTGCCAGCAGCTTAGAGGGGAGTCCAGATACGCAGTATTTT

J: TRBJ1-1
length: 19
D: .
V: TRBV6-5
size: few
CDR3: CASSYSALAALTSNTEAFF
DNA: TGTGCCAGCAGTTACTCCGCCCTGGCAGCCCTAACATCGAACACTGAAGCTTTCTTT

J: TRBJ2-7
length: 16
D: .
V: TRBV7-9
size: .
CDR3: CASSAAWDTQDYEQYF
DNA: TGTGCCAGCAGCGCTGCCTGGGACACCCAAGATTACGAGCAGTACTTC

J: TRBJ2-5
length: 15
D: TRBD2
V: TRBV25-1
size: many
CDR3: CASQASSGGKETQYF
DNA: TGTGCCAGCCAAGCATCTAGCGGGGGGAAAGAGACCCAGTACTTC

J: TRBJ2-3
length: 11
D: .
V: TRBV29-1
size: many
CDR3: CSVERDRGEYF
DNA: TGCAGCGTTGAGCGGGACAGAGGGGAGTATTTT

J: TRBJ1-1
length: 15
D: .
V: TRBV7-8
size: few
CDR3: CASSLESDLNTGAFF
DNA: TGTGCCAGCAGCTTAGAATCAGATCTGAACACTGGAGCTTTCTTT

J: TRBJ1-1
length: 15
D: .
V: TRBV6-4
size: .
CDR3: CASSEAPGANTEAFF
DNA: TGTGCCAGCAGTGAGGCACCAGGGGCGAACACTGAAGCTTTCTTT

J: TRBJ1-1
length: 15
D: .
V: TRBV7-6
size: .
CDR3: CASSQTTGLNTEAFF
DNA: TGTGCCAGCAGCCAAACGACAGGACTGAACACTGAAGCTTTCTTT

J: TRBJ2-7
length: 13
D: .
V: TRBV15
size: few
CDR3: CATSETGTGEQYF
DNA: TGTGCCACCAGCGAGACCGGGACGGGCGAGCAGTACTTC

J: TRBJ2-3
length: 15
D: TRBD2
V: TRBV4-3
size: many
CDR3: CASSQVSGATDTQYF
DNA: TGCGCCAGCAGCCAAGTTAGCGGGGCCACAGATACGCAGTATTTT

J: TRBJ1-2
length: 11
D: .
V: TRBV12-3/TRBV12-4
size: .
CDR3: CASGGAWGYTF
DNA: TGTGCCAGTGGGGGGGCTTGGGGCTACACCTTC

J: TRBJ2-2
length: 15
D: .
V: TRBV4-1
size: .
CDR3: CASRLSDSGTGELFF
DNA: TGCGCCAGCAGGCTCTCGGATAGTGGCACCGGGGAGCTGTTTTTT

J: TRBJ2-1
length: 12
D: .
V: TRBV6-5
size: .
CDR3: CATRRGPNEQFF
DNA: TGTGCCACCCGGAGGGGCCCCAATGAGCAGTTCTTC

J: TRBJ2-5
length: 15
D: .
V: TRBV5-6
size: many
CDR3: CASSFKQGRLETQYF
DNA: TGTGCCAGCAGCTTTAAACAGGGACGGCTCGAGACCCAGTACTTC

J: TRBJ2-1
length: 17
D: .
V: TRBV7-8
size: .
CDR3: CASSKDPGPPVRNEQFF
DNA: TGTGCCAGCAGTAAGGACCCGGGACCTCCCGTGAGGAATGAGCAGTTCTTC

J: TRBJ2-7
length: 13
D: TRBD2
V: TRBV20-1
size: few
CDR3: CSATTSGTYEQYF
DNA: TGCAGTGCAACGACTAGCGGGACGTACGAGCAGTACTTC

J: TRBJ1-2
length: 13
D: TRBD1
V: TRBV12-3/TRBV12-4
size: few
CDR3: CASSSTGGYGYTF
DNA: TGTGCCAGCAGTTCGACAGGGGGGTATGGCTACACCTTC

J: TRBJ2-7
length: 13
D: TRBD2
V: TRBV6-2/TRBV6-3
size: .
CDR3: CASNVAGWYEQYF
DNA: TGTGCCAGCAATGTAGCGGGGTGGTACGAGCAGTACTTC

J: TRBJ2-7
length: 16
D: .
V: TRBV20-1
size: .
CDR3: CSARVLQGDTYYEQYF
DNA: TGCAGTGCTAGAGTTCTTCAAGGGGACACTTACTACGAGCAGTACTTC

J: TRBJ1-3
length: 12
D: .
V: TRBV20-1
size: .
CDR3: CSATDRRDTIYF
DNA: TGCAGTGCTACAGACCGGAGGGACACCATATATTTT

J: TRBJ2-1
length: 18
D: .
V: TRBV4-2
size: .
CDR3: CAARSTWAEFSSYNEQFF
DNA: TGTGCCGCAAGAAGCACCTGGGCTGAGTTTAGCTCCTACAATGAGCAGTTCTTC

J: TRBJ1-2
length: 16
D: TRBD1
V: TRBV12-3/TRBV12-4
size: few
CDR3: CASSTQTGLTNYGYTF
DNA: TGTGCCAGCAGTACCCAGACAGGGCTGACTAACTATGGCTACACCTTC

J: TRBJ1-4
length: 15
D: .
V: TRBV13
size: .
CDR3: CASSLAGSTNEKLFF
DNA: TGTGCCAGCAGCTTAGCTGGGTCAACTAATGAAAAACTGTTTTTT